One sample yielded the 27 T cell receptor beta chains listed below, sequenced in a study of OX40 agonist ivuxolimab in advanced cancers. The repertoire was sequenced with immunoSEQ multiplex PCR; TCRdb's copy has only in-frame clones and lacks some. The sample holds roughly 61,000 clones, approximately 90% seen once. The sequencing here drew on CD4+ or CD8+ T cells sorted from blood, taken in a trial of the OX40 agonist ivuxolimab. The receptor source for this set is an adult with an advanced solid tumor such as melanoma, head and neck, liver or kidney cancer.

The chain uses TRBV4-1 and TRBJ2-1, with 10 bases fitting TRBD2. The germline gives CDR1 MGHRA, CDR2 YSYEKL. The CDR3 runs 15 residues. Trimming took 7 bases from V and 3 from J; bases not matched to a gene: 6. CDR3 DNA sequence: TGCGCCAGCACCCCCCTAGCGGGGGACTACAATGAGCAGTTCTTC. As protein: CASTPLAGDYNEQFF.

V usage is TRBV6-1 and J usage is TRBJ2-2, with 9 bases matching TRBD2. Losses at the gene ends were 11 bases for V and 7 bases for J; bases not matched to a gene: 8. Germline assignment: CDR1 MNHNS and CDR2 SASEGT. The length of the CDR3 is 13 residues. The CDR3 loop reads CAFGTSWGGELFF. The CDR3 nucleotides are TGTGCCTTCGGGACTAGCTGGGGCGGGGAGCTGTTTTTT.

J is TRBJ2-5 and V is TRBV30; 9 positions match TRBD2. The J call is doubtful: the DNA matches TRBJ2-7 better. Germline CDR1 and CDR2: GTSNPN and SVGIG (reference sequence). CDR3 length equals 14 residues. This chain's CDR3 is CAWSVGGGVDEQYF. DNA of the CDR3: TGTGCCTGGAGTGTGGGCGGGGGGGTCGACGAGCAGTACTTC.

The chain joins TRBV7-9 to TRBJ1-2; a possible D gene is TRBD1 (5 bases). The V gene lost 4 bases and the J gene lost 4 bases, with 7 bases spanning the gap. Germline V gene lookup returns CDR1 SEHNR and CDR2 FQNEAQ (reference sequence). The CDR3 is 12 amino acids. The CDR3 nucleotides read TGTGCCAGCAGCTCGGACATCTATGGCTACACCTTC. This encodes CASSSDIYGYTF. The full variable domain, its missing parts supplied by reference TRBV7-9 and TRBJ1-2, is DTGVSQNPRHKITKRGQNVTFRCDPISEHNRLYWYRQTLGQGPEFLTYFQNEAQLEKSRLLSDRFSAERPKGSFSTLEIQRTEQGDSAMYLCASSSDIYGYTFGSGTRLTVV.

The CDR3 nucleotides read TGCGCCAGCAGCTTACCCCCCCCAACTAGCGGGGGTAGCTCCTACGAGCAGTACTTC. It codes for CASSLPPPTSGGSSYEQYF. The gene calls are TRBV5-1 and TRBJ2-7; 11 nucleotides agree with TRBD2. With 2 bases clipped from V and 0 bases from J, the junction kept 13 bases outside the gene matches. Germline CDR1 and CDR2: SGHRS and YFSETQ. This CDR3 is 19 amino acids long.

This chain joins TRBV19 and TRBJ2-7; D is possibly TRBD1 (5 bases). Germline values: CDR1 LNHDA, CDR2 SQIVND (reference sequence). The CDR3 loop spans 14 amino acids. Trimming removed 1 base at V and 0 bases at J, with 7 bases between. CDR3 DNA sequence: TGTGCCAGTAGTATAGGGGGCGCCTCCTACGAGCAGTACTTC. Translation gives CASSIGGASYEQYF.

This clone was recorded once. The chain carries TRBV4-1 and TRBJ2-1, with 14 nucleotides matching TRBD2. Looked up from germline, CDR1 is MGHRA and CDR2 is YSYEKL. The CDR3 totals 17 residues. Germline trimming cut 2 bases from V and 5 bases from J; bases unmatched to any gene: 5. In DNA, the CDR3 is TGCGCCAGCAGCCAACTATTGGGACTAGCGGGGGACAATGAGCAGTTCTTC. Translation: CASSQLLGLAGDNEQFF.

V gene TRBV9 combines with J gene TRBJ2-1, with D perhaps matching TRBD1 or TRBD2 (5 bases each). The V gene lost 3 bases and the J gene lost 5 bases, with 12 bases spanning the gap. Germline assignment: CDR1 SGDLS and CDR2 YYNGEE. The CDR3 runs 14 residues. In DNA, the CDR3 is TGTGCCAGCAGCGAGGGACGGACCCACAATGAGCAGTTCTTC. Its translation is CASSEGRTHNEQFF.

The chain has TRBV6-5 and TRBJ2-7, with D perhaps matching TRBD2 (5 bases). Germline CDR1 MNHEY, CDR2 SVGAGI. Trimming took 6 bases from V and 3 from J, leaving 9 bases between them. The CDR3 covers 12 residues. This CDR3 reads CASSPSGYEQYF. CDR3 bases: TGTGCCAGCAGCCCAAGCGGCTACGAGCAGTACTTC.

The chain has TRBV13 and TRBJ2-3, with TRBD2 matching 12 bases. Losses at the gene ends were 2 bases for V and 5 bases for J; bases not matched to a gene: 2. The CDR3 consists of 15 residues. The germline gives CDR1 PRHDT, CDR2 FYEKMQ (reference sequence). CDR3 DNA sequence: TGTGCCAGCAGCTTAAAACTAGCGGGGGGAGATACGCAGTATTTT. This encodes CASSLKLAGGDTQYF.

This chain joins TRBV5-6 and TRBJ2-7; maybe TRBD2 (5 bases). This CDR3 is built from 11 residues. The V end was cut by 8 bases, the J end by 6 bases, with 12 bases between. Looked up from germline, CDR1 is SGHDT and CDR2 is YYEEEE. The CDR3 bases are TGTGCCAGTGGCCCAGGAGGCGAGCAGTACTTC. Translating it yields CASGPGGEQYF.

Note on this clone: Other DNA sequences of this sample code for an identical CDR3. The V gene is TRBV11-2, the J gene TRBJ2-7; D remains ambiguous. V dropped 1 base and J dropped 2 bases, with 6 bases sitting between them. CDR3 length: 13 amino acids. Germline-derived CDR1 and CDR2 are SGHAT and FQNNGV. DNA of the CDR3: TGTGCCAGCAGCTTAGGTCAGACCTACGAGCAGTACTTC. Its translation: CASSLGQTYEQYF.

The J gene is TRBJ2-1, the V gene TRBV7-7; TRBD2 is a possible D gene (5 bases). CDR1 SSHAT and CDR2 FNYEAQ come from the germline V gene (reference sequence). Trimming stripped 1 base from V and 5 bases from J, with 9 bases between. There are 14 residues in the CDR3. The CDR3 DNA reads TGTGCCAGCAGCTTAGAGGTGGAGGACAATGAGCAGTTCTTC. It codes for CASSLEVEDNEQFF.

This clone was recorded only once. The V and J genes are TRBV13 and TRBJ1-1; 8 bases line up with TRBD1. V shed 5 bases, J shed 1 base, and the junction held 6 bases outside the gene matches. CDR1 PRHDT and CDR2 FYEKMQ come from the germline V gene (reference sequence). This CDR3 is 15 amino acids long. The CDR3 here is CASSATGTGNTEAFF. CDR3 DNA sequence: TGTGCCAGCAGCGCTACCGGGACAGGGAACACTGAAGCTTTCTTT.

J is TRBJ1-1 and V is TRBV4-1; D unresolved. The CDR3 extends over 15 amino acids. V shed 0 bases and J shed 6 bases, with 14 bases lying between them. Germline V gene lookup returns CDR1 MGHRA and CDR2 YSYEKL. As DNA, the CDR3 is TGCGCCAGCAGCCAAGAGGGAAGCAGGCTCCCTGAAGCTTTCTTT. It yields the protein CASSQEGSRLPEAFF.

The chain has TRBV21-1 and TRBJ2-3; the tabulated D call, TRBD1, remains unverified against the DNA. TRBV21-1 is marked as a pseudogene. The CDR3 has 16 residues. For the CDR3, the DNA is TGTGCCAGCAGCAAAGAGATCACAGAAAACACAGATACGCAGTATTTT. Its translation: CASSKEITENTDTQYF.

The CDR3 sequence: CASSYSSGTHGYTF. The CDR3, as DNA: TGTGCCAGCAGTTACTCTTCAGGAACCCATGGCTACACCTTC. The J gene is TRBJ1-2, the V gene TRBV6-5; no definite D call. The CDR3 loop spans 14 amino acids. Trimming stripped 0 bases from V and 6 bases from J, with 11 bases between. Germline V gene data show CDR1 as MNHEY and CDR2 as SVGAGI.

V usage is TRBV9 and J usage is TRBJ2-4; D not certain. This CDR3 is built from 13 residues. V was trimmed by 0 bases and J by 9 bases, leaving 10 bases between them. Germline V gene sequence: CDR1 SGDLS, CDR2 YYNGEE. CDR3 protein: CASSVGTAGIQYF. As DNA, the CDR3 is TGTGCCAGCAGCGTAGGTACTGCAGGCATTCAGTACTTC.

The CDR3 spells CASSLVGASYEQYF. CDR3 coding DNA: TGCGCCAGCAGCTTGGTCGGCGCCTCCTACGAGCAGTACTTC. The chain uses TRBV5-1 and TRBJ2-7; D unresolved. The germline gives CDR1 SGHRS, CDR2 YFSETQ. Trimming left V 0 bases short and J 0 bases short, with 7 bases between. The CDR3 consists of 14 residues.

The rearrangement uses TRBV13 and TRBJ1-2; D not certain. The V and J ends lost 0 bases and 6 bases respectively, with 11 bases between them. Germline V lookup: CDR1 PRHDT, CDR2 FYEKMQ (reference sequence). The CDR3 is 14 amino acids. The CDR3 loop is CASSLGRTQDGYTF. The CDR3 DNA is TGTGCCAGCAGCTTAGGGAGGACTCAGGATGGCTACACCTTC.

This chain uses TRBV28 with TRBJ1-2; TRBD1 aligns across 8 bases. Germline V gives CDR1 MDHEN, CDR2 SYDVKM. V lost 6 bases, J lost 7 bases, and 16 bases stayed unmatched. The CDR3 totals 16 residues. The DNA of the CDR3 is TGTGCCAGCAGCCTCCCTGAGACAGGGGCTGAATCTGGCTACACCTTC. Translation gives CASSLPETGAESGYTF.

The chain has TRBV9 and TRBJ2-7, with a tentative D call TRBD2 (5 bases). The CDR3 has 13 residues. The germline V gene has CDR1 SGDLS and CDR2 YYNGEE. The V end was cut by 0 bases, the J end by 6 bases, with 10 bases between. Here the CDR3 DNA reads TGTGCCAGCAGCGTAGCCGGGGTCGGCGAGCAGTACTTC. This encodes CASSVAGVGEQYF.

CDR3 in amino acids: CASSLVGTAYNEQFF. The CDR3 region has the DNA TGTGCCAGCAGCTTAGTGGGGACAGCCTACAATGAGCAGTTCTTC. The chain carries TRBV7-9 and TRBJ2-1, with 7 bases identical to TRBD1. The CDR3 length is 15 residues. Looked up from germline, CDR1 is SEHNR and CDR2 is FQNEAQ (reference sequence). The V segment lost 1 base and the J segment 2 bases; nucleotides outside the gene matches: 2. The complete variable domain, with remaining parts taken from reference TRBV7-9 and TRBJ2-1, reads DTGVSQNPRHKITKRGQNVTFRCDPISEHNRLYWYRQTLGQGPEFLTYFQNEAQLEKSRLLSDRFSAERPKGSFSTLEIQRTEQGDSAMYLCASSLVGTAYNEQFFGPGTRLTVL.

The chain carries TRBV13 and TRBJ1-1, with D possibly TRBD1 on 5 matching bases. V lost 4 bases, J lost 6 bases, and 15 bases lay in between. Germline lookup yields CDR1 PRHDT and CDR2 FYEKMQ (reference sequence). This CDR3 comprises 14 residues. CDR3 amino acids: CASSSGRGGAEAFF. The CDR3 region has the DNA TGTGCCAGCAGCTCGGGACGGGGGGGAGCTGAAGCTTTCTTT. The full variable domain, completed using reference TRBV13 and TRBJ1-1, is AAGVIQSPRHLIKEKRETATLKCYPIPRHDTVYWYQQGPGQDPQFLISFYEKMQSDKGSIPDRFSAQQFSDYHSELNMSSLELGDSALYFCASSSGRGGAEAFFGQGTRLTVV.

This chain uses TRBV6-4 with TRBJ1-1; a possible D gene is TRBD1 (6 bases). Germline V gene lookup returns CDR1 MRHNA and CDR2 SNTAGT. With 6 bases removed from V and 1 base from J, the gap between germline ends came to 9 bases. The CDR3 is 13 residues long. The CDR3 bases are TGTGCCAGCAGGGACAGCTCGAACACTGAAGCTTTCTTT. Translating gives CASRDSSNTEAFF.

The count of this clone is one. The CDR3 coding sequence is TGTGCCAGCAGTCCAGACTACAATGAGCAGTTCTTC. It translates to CASSPDYNEQFF. The J gene is TRBJ2-1, the V gene TRBV6-6, with D unclear. The CDR3 has 12 amino acids. CDR1 is MNHNY, CDR2 SVGAGI, per germline (reference sequence). V lost 5 bases to trimming and J lost 3 bases, with 5 bases between them.

CDR3 DNA sequence: TGTGCCAGCAGCACCAGGGACATCCTTTATAGCAATCAGCCCCAGCATTTT. This encodes CASSTRDILYSNQPQHF. The genes are TRBV5-6 and TRBJ1-5; tentatively, D is TRBD1 (6 bases). Trimming took off 4 bases at V and 0 bases at J, with 17 bases between the two ends. The CDR3 spans 17 residues. CDR1 and CDR2 from the germline V gene are SGHDT and YYEEEE.